These T cell receptor beta chains were read from a single sample in a study of glioma-infiltrating T cells after dendritic cell vaccination. The assay was immunoSEQ multiplex PCR, and TCRdb's table has in-frame clones only and misses some. This sample has tens of thousands of clones; 85% to 95% occur once, and the top ten carry less than 2.5%. The material sequenced was blood, taken before dendritic cell vaccination. The receptors shown here come from a human donor with glioblastoma. Both conserved end residues are part of each CDR3. D genes are given only for firm matches. Size values are once, few and many counts, or a class for expanded clones, and some rows have none.

V	size	J	D	DNA	CDR3
TRBV28	NA	TRBJ1-5	TRBD1	TGTGCCAGCAGTTTCGACAGGGGGCGGAATCAGCCCCAGCATTTT	CASSFDRGRNQPQHF
TRBV5-1	NA	TRBJ2-6	NA	TGCGCCAGCAGCGTGTCAACAGGGCCTGGGGCCAACGTCCTGACTTTC	CASSVSTGPGANVLTF
TRBV7-2	NA	TRBJ2-5	TRBD2	TGTGCCAGCAGCTTGGAGCCGACACTAGCGAGCCAAGAGACCCAGTACTTC	CASSLEPTLASQETQYF
TRBV19	NA	TRBJ2-1	TRBD2	TGTGCCAGTAGTAGTGGCGGGGGGGCGGGTGAGCAGTTCTTC	CASSSGGGAGEQFF
TRBV7-9	NA	TRBJ2-4	TRBD1	TGTGCCAGCAGCGCACAGGGGATGGGCAATCAGTACTTC	CASSAQGMGNQYF
TRBV5-6	NA	TRBJ2-5	NA	TGTGCCAGCAGCCCAAGACAGTTCCAAGAGACCCAGTACTTC	CASSPRQFQETQYF
TRBV5-1	NA	TRBJ1-1	TRBD1	TGCGCCAGCAGCTCATTACTGAGACAGGGCACTGAAGCTTTCTTT	CASSSLLRQGTEAFF
TRBV6-6	NA	TRBJ1-5	NA	TGTGCCAGCAGTCCACATTCCGACAGGAATCAGCCCCAGCATTTT	CASSPHSDRNQPQHF
TRBV6-1	NA	TRBJ1-6	NA	TGTGCCAGCAGTGAAAGATTCCCGGGGGTCCTCCGCGATAATTCACCCCTCCACTTT	CASSERFPGVLRDNSPLHF
TRBV7-9	NA	TRBJ1-2	NA	TGTGCCAGTTTGGCAGATTATGGCTACACCTTC	CASLADYGYTF
TRBV5-1	NA	TRBJ2-3	TRBD1	TGCGCCAGCAGCCCTGCGGGGACAGGGGACACAGATACGCAGTATTTT	CASSPAGTGDTDTQYF
TRBV4-2	NA	TRBJ2-3	TRBD2	TGTGCCAGCAGCCCCCAAGCGGGGGGGATAACAGATACGCAGTATTTT	CASSPQAGGITDTQYF
TRBV13	NA	TRBJ1-2	NA	TGTGCCAGCAGCTTAGGTCAGGGAACTGGCTACACCTTC	CASSLGQGTGYTF
TRBV5-8	once	TRBJ2-6	NA	TGTGCCGGAGGGGCAGGGCAGAGTGGGGCCAACGTCCTGACTTTC	CAGGAGQSGANVLTF
TRBV27	NA	TRBJ1-2	NA	TGTGCCAGCAGTATACAGCCTAACTATGGCTACACCTTC	CASSIQPNYGYTF
TRBV6-1	NA	TRBJ1-2	NA	TGTGCCAGCAGTGAACGAGGGGCAGGGGCCTATGGCTACACCTTC	CASSERGAGAYGYTF
TRBV5-1	NA	TRBJ1-4	TRBD1	TGCGCCAGCAGTACGACAGGGATTAATGAAAAACTGTTTTTT	CASSTTGINEKLFF
TRBV6-6	NA	TRBJ1-1	NA	TGTGCCAGCAGTTACGTGGGGGGAGGGGCATCTGAAGCTTTCTTT	CASSYVGGGASEAFF
TRBV10-2	NA	TRBJ2-5	TRBD2	TGCGCCAGCAGTGAAGCGGGGGGGCCGCTTGGTGTTGAGACCCAGTACTTC	CASSEAGGPLGVETQYF
TRBV7-7	NA	TRBJ2-3	NA	TGTGCTAGCAGCTCTGGGACAACTGATACGCAGTATTTT	CASSSGTTDTQYF
TRBV7-2	NA	TRBJ2-3	TRBD2	TGTGCCAGCAGCTTAAAATCAGCGGGGGGTGGTGATACGCAGTATTTT	CASSLKSAGGGDTQYF
TRBV5-1	NA	TRBJ1-2	NA	TGCGCCAGCAGCTTGGACGACAGAAACTATGGCTACACCTTC	CASSLDDRNYGYTF
TRBV30	NA	TRBJ2-5	NA	TGTGCCTGGACACCCATGGGCAACCTCCAAGAGACCCAGTACTTC	CAWTPMGNLQETQYF